This T cell receptor beta chain was identified during a study of PD-1 blockade in classical Hodgkin lymphoma. Germline trimming cut 3 bases from V and 3 bases from J; bases unmatched to any gene: 2. Germline CDR1 and CDR2: SGHRS and YFSETQ. The CDR3 consists of 15 residues. Sequenced by immunoSEQ multiplex PCR; TCRdb stores in-frame clones only, minus some. This table holds 3,500 to 5,500 clones, 55% to 65% found once. Each patient relapsed following autologous stem cell transplantation, and prior brentuximab vedotin exposure differed. Source: peripheral blood mononuclear cells (PBMCs), taken at baseline. The genes are TRBV5-1 and TRBJ2-1, with 11 bases that match TRBD2. This receptor was obtained from a human donor with classical Hodgkin lymphoma. The CDR3 here is CASSSGLADYNEQFF. The CDR3 bases are TGCGCCAGCAGCTCGGGACTAGCGGACTACAATGAGCAGTTCTTC.